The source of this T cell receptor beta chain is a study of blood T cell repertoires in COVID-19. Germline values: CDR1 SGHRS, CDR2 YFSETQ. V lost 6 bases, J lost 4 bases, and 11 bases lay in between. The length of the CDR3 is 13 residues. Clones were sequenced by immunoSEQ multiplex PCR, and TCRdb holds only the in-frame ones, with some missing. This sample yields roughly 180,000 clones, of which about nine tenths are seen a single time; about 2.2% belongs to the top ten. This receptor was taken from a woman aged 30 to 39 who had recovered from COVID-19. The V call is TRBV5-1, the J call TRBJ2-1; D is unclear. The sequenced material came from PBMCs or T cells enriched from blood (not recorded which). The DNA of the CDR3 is TGCGCCAGCACCAACTCTCCTTACAATGAGCAGTTCTTC. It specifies CASTNSPYNEQFF.